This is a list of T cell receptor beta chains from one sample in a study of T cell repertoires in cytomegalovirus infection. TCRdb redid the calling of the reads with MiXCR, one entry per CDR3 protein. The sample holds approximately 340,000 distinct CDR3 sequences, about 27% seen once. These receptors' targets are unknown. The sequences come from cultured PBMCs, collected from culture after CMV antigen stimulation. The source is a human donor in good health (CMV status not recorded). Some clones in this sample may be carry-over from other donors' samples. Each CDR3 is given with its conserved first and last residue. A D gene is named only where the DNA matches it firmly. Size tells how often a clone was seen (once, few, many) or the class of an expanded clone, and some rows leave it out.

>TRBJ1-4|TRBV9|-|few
TGTGCCAGCAGTAGACAGGCTGGGGCAACTAATGAAAAACTGTTTTTT
CASSRQAGATNEKLFF
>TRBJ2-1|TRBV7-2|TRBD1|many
TGTGCCAGCAGCCGCCCGGGACAGATATACAATGAGCAGTTCTTC
CASSRPGQIYNEQFF
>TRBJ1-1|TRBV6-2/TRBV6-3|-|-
TGTGCCAGCAGTTACCCGGGGGGACGGACTGAAGCTCTCTTT
CASSYPGGRTEALF
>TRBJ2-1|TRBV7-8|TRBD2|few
TGTGCCAGCAGCTTAGCGAGGCTAGCGGTCTACAATGAGCAGTTCTTC
CASSLARLAVYNEQFF
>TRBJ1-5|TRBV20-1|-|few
TGCAGTGCTAGAGACGGGGCGGCAGTTAGCAATCAGCCCCAGCATTTT
CSARDGAAVSNQPQHF
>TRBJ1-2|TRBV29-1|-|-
TGCAGCGTCGGGGGGGGCTATGGCTACACCTTC
CSVGGGYGYTF
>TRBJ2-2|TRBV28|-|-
TGTGCCAGCAGCTTGGACAGAATAACCACCGGGGAGCTGTTTTTT
CASSLDRITTGELFF
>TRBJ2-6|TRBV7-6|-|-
TGTGCCAGTTCGGGTTATGGGGCCAACGTCCTGACTTTC
CASSGYGANVLTF
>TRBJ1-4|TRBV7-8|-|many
TGTGCCAGCAGCTTAAGGGGATCGGAAGAAAAACTGTTTTTT
CASSLRGSEEKLFF
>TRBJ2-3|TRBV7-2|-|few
TGTGCCAGCAGCTTAGACGGAGCTAGCACAGATACGCAGTATTTT
CASSLDGASTDTQYF
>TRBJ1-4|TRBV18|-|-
TGTGCCAGCTCACCAGAGCCAACTAATGAAAAACTGTTTTTT
CASSPEPTNEKLFF
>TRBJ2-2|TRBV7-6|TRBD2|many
TGTGCCAGCAGCTACCCAAAGAGGATCGGGGCTAGCGGGGGGTCGAACACCGGGGAGCTGTTTTTT
CASSYPKRIGASGGSNTGELFF
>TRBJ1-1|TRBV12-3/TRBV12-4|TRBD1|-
TGTGCCAGCAGCCCCAGGGGGCAAGGCACTGAAGCTTTCTTT
CASSPRGQGTEAFF
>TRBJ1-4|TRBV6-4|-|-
TGTGCCAGCAGTGACCGGACTGAAAAACTGTTTTTT
CASSDRTEKLFF
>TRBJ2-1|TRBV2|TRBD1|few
TGTGCCACCCTTTCCGGGACAGGGTCCGATGAGCAGTTCTTC
CATLSGTGSDEQFF
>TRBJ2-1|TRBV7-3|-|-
TGTGCCAGCAGCGTCCTAGCGTTCAATGAGCAGTTCTTC
CASSVLAFNEQFF
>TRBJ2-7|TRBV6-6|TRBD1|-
TGTGCCAGCAGGTCCAGGGACAGGGGTTACGAGCAGTACTTC
CASRSRDRGYEQYF
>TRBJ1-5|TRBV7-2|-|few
TGTGCCAGCAGCTTAGATCACGGGAATCAGCCCCAGCATTTT
CASSLDHGNQPQHF
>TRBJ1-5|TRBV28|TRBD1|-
TGTGCCAGCAACCTAGACAGGGGGACGACTCAGCCCCAGCATTTT
CASNLDRGTTQPQHF
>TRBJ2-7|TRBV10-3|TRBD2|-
TGTGCCATCAGTGAGTCTGCCAGCGGGGTCTACGAGCAGTACTTC
CAISESASGVYEQYF
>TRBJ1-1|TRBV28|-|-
TGTGCCAGCAGTTTATGGCAACAGGGTGTGAACACTGAAGCTTTCTTT
CASSLWQQGVNTEAFF
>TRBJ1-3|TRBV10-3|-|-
TGTGCCATCAGGGACAACAGAGACACCATATATTTT
CAIRDNRDTIYF
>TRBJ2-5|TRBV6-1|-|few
TGTGCCAGCAGTCACATTCAGCGGGAGACCCAGTACTTC
CASSHIQRETQYF
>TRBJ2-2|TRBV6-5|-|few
TGTGCCAGCAGTTATGGGACCGGGGAGCTGTTTTTT
CASSYGTGELFF
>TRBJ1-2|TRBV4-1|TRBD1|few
TGCGCCAGCAGCCAAGAGACAGGGGTCGGCTACACCTTC
CASSQETGVGYTF
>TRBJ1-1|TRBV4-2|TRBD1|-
TGTGCCAGCAGCACCAGGACAGGGGGAAACACTGAAGCTTTCTTT
CASSTRTGGNTEAFF
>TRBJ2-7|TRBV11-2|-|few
TGTGCCAGCAGCTTAGAGCGGGGCCTTAGCTCCTACGAGCAGTACTTC
CASSLERGLSSYEQYF
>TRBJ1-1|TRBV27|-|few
TGTGCCAGCAGTTTAAGGGCGCAGGGATATGAAGCTTTCTTT
CASSLRAQGYEAFF
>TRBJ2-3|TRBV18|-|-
TGTGCCAGCTCACGGGAGGATACGCAGTATTTT
CASSREDTQYF
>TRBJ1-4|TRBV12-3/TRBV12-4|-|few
TGTGCCAGCAGGCCAGGGGCCGGGAATAATGAAAAACTGTTTTTT
CASRPGAGNNEKLFF
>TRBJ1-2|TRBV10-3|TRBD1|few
TGTGCCATCAAAGGGACAGGGACTGGCGACTATGGCTACACCTTC
CAIKGTGTGDYGYTF
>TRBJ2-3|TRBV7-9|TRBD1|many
TGTGCCAGCAGCTTCGGGGATGACAGGGGGCAATCAGATACGCAGTATTTT
CASSFGDDRGQSDTQYF
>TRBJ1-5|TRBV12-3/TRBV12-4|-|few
TGTGCCAGCAGCTCGACACGACTAGTCAATCAGCCCCAGCATTTT
CASSSTRLVNQPQHF
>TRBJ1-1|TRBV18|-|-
TGTGCCAGCTCCCTTGAGGCAGGGGCTTATATGAACACTGAAGCTTTCTTT
CASSLEAGAYMNTEAFF
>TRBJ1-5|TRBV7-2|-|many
TGTGCCAGCAGCCCTACAGGGATCACTCAGCCCCAGCATTTT
CASSPTGITQPQHF
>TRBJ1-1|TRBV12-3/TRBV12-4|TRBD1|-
TGTGCCAGCAGTTCCATTATGACAGGGGGAACTACTGAAGCTTTCTTT
CASSSIMTGGTTEAFF
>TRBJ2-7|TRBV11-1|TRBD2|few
TGTGCCAGCAGCCGGACTAGCGGGCCTCCCTACGAGCAGTACTTC
CASSRTSGPPYEQYF
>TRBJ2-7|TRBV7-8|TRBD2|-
TGTGCCAGCAGCTCAGAGCGGGGGGGCGGCTACGAGCAGTACTTC
CASSSERGGGYEQYF
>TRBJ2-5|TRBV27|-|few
TGTGCCAGCAGTTTATCGGGTCACCCACGAAACCAAGAGACCCAGTACTTC
CASSLSGHPRNQETQYF
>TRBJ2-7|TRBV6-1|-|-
TGTGCCAGCAAACGACACGGGGACGGCTCCTACGAGCAGTACTTC
CASKRHGDGSYEQYF
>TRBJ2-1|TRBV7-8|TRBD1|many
TGTGCCAGCAGCCTCCGACAGGGAACAAGAAATGAGCAGTTCTTC
CASSLRQGTRNEQFF
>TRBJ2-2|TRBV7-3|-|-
TGTGCCAGCAGCCCTTATTTAGGGCCCGACACCGGGGAGCTGTTTTTT
CASSPYLGPDTGELFF
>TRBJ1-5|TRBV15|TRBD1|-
TGTGCCACCAGCAGGCGACAGGGGGGCAATCAGCCCCAGCATTTT
CATSRRQGGNQPQHF
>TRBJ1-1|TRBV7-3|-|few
TGTGCCAGCAGCCCCGGGGGTCAAAACCCTGAAGCTTTCTTT
CASSPGGQNPEAFF
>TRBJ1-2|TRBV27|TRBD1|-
TGTGCCAGCAGTTCCGGGGGACAGCCGAACTATGGCTACACCTTC
CASSSGGQPNYGYTF
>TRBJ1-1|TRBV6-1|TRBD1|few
TGTGCCAGCAGTCCGGGACAGGGGATCCATGAAGCTTTCTTT
CASSPGQGIHEAFF
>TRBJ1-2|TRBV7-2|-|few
TGTGCCAGCAGCTCACAAACAGGATCCAACTATGGCTACACCTTC
CASSSQTGSNYGYTF
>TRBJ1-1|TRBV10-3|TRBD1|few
TGTGCCAGCCGTCCCGGGACAGGGGGGAACACTGAAGCTTTCTTT
CASRPGTGGNTEAFF
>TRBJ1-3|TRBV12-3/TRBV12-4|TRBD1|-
TGTGCCAGCAGTAAGGGACAGCCGACCTCTGGAAACACCATATATTTT
CASSKGQPTSGNTIYF
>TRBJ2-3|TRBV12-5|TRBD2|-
TGTGCTAGTGGACTCCTCCGGACGACCGGCGGGGGGGATACGCAGTATTTT
CASGLLRTTGGGDTQYF
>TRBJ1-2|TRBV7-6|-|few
TGTGCCAGCAGCCCGGGGCGGAATTTAGACTATGGCTACACCTTC
CASSPGRNLDYGYTF
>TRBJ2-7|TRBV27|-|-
TGTGCCAGCAGTCGAAACCACTACGAGCAGTACTTC
CASSRNHYEQYF
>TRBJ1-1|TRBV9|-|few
TGTGCCAGCAGCGTAGAGGGCAGGGTGAACACTGAAGCTTTCTTT
CASSVEGRVNTEAFF
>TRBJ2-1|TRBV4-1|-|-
TGCGCCAGCAGGCTTGACGAAGGGGCTGACAATGAGCAGTTCTTC
CASRLDEGADNEQFF
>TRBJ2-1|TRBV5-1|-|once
TGCGCCAGCAGCTTGTACCGGGGGCAAGGCTCCTACAATGAGCAGTTCTTC
CASSLYRGQGSYNEQFF
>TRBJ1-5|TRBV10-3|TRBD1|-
TGTGCCATCAGTGATCAGGGGACAGGGGTCTATCAGCCCCAGCATTTT
CAISDQGTGVYQPQHF
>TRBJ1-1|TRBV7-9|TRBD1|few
TGTGCCAGCAGCGCCTGGGACAGGGGTACGCACACTGAAGCTTTCTTT
CASSAWDRGTHTEAFF
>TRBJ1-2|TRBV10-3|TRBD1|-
TGTGCCATCAGTGAGGCCCGGGACAGCTCTTATGGCTACACCTTC
CAISEARDSSYGYTF
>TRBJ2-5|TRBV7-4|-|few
TGTGCCAGCAGCCTCAGGGGATACGGGGAGACCCAGTACTTC
CASSLRGYGETQYF